This T cell receptor beta chain was recorded in a study of blood T cell repertoires in COVID-19. This clone has more than one count but fewer than ten. Germline loops: CDR1 SEHNR, CDR2 FQNEAQ (reference sequence). This CDR3 is 15 amino acids long. The germline V and J ends were trimmed by 1 base and 6 bases, with 10 bases remaining between them. Profiling relied on immunoSEQ multiplex PCR, and the TCRdb table lists in-frame clones only, not all of them. This table holds tens of thousands of clones, approximately 87% found once. The sequenced sample was peripheral blood. The rearrangement uses TRBV7-9 and TRBJ1-6; no definite D call. The TCR sequence derives from a human donor in a cohort sampled during active COVID-19. Here the CDR3 DNA reads TGTGCCAGCAGCTTAGTGGCCGTTCCTAATTCACCCCTCCACTTT. This gives the protein CASSLVAVPNSPLHF.